What follows is one T cell receptor beta chain and its context. Its target is unknown. The data belong to a study of shared clonotypes between healthy human individuals. Whole-study context: Per donor, CD8 memory used one plate, CD8 naive used two, CD4 memory used three and CD4 naive used three.

Broader study findings: Sorted-subset sequencing, rarefaction showed, was incomplete despite large depth.

Sorted-subset replicate PCRs used 200 to 250 ng DNA, about 30,000 T cell genomes. Using immunoSEQ multiplex PCR, the repertoire was profiled, and TCRdb retains in-frame clones only, with some absent. The data contain 2.5 million or so clones, around nine tenths of them singletons. This TCR came from a man aged 18 to 29 in good health. Specimen: naive CD4+ T cells sorted from blood. Subset reported: CD45RA+ positively selected.

The CDR3 is CATRLAGGSGSDTQYF. Here the CDR3 DNA reads TGTGCCACCCGACTAGCGGGAGGCTCGGGATCGGATACGCAGTATTTT. The V gene is TRBV21-1, the J gene TRBJ2-3; the table's D call of TRBD2 was not tested on the DNA. TRBV21-1 is classified as a pseudogene. The CDR3 consists of 16 residues.